A single sample gave rise to the 30 T cell receptor beta chains below, sequenced in a study of shared clonotypes between healthy human individuals. Sequencing was performed with immunoSEQ multiplex PCR; in TCRdb, only in-frame clones are kept and a portion is missing. The repertoire holds approximately 2,200,000 clones, with approximately 94% as singletons. Positively selected for CCR7, the CD45RO-negative cells used as naive CD8 cells excluded terminally differentiated effector memory CD45RA+ cells. The sample was naive CD8+ T cells from PBMCs. The receptors stem from a man between 18 and 29 years old in good health. Some clones in this sample may be carry-over from other donors' samples.

This clone was seen just once. The V gene is TRBV27, the J gene TRBJ2-7; the match to TRBD2 covers 7 bases. Per the germline V gene, CDR1 is MNHEY and CDR2 is SMNVEV (reference sequence). V was clipped by 5 bases and J by 9 bases; unmatched bases: 7. The CDR3 extends over 12 amino acids. DNA of the CDR3: TGTGCCAGCAGTGCCGGGGGGTTGGGGCAGTACTTC. Its protein is CASSAGGLGQYF.

The chain recombines TRBV29-1 with TRBJ2-1; 12 positions agree with TRBD2. The CDR3 is 15 amino acids. Germline V gene lookup returns CDR1 SQVTM and CDR2 ANQGSEA. After removal of 6 bases from V and 8 bases from J, the junction contained 11 bases not matched to a gene. CDR3 amino acids: CSVKTTSGSRDEQFF. The CDR3 DNA reads as TGCAGCGTCAAAACGACTAGCGGGAGTAGGGATGAGCAGTTCTTC.

The chain employs TRBV6-1 and TRBJ1-5; TRBD1 matches 9 bases. Germline assignment: CDR1 MNHNS and CDR2 SASEGT. V shed 4 bases, J shed 0 bases, and the junction held 10 bases outside the gene matches. CDR3 size: 18 residues. The CDR3 DNA follows: TGTGCCAGCAGTGGCGGGACAGGGTACTTGTATAGCAATCAGCCCCAGCATTTT. Protein: CASSGGTGYLYSNQPQHF.

The chain uses TRBV13 and TRBJ2-1; D gene uncertain. The CDR3 has 11 amino acids. Germline CDR1 is PRHDT and CDR2 is FYEKMQ (reference sequence). V gave up 0 bases and J gave up 12 bases, with 6 bases separating them. The CDR3 spells CASSLGGLQFF. CDR3 DNA sequence: TGTGCCAGCAGCTTAGGAGGTCTGCAGTTCTTC.

The chain employs TRBV6-1 and TRBJ1-2, with 9 bases fitting TRBD1. CDR3 length: 16 residues. The junction had 7 bases not matched to a gene; V was cut back by 2 bases and J by 3 bases. Germline assignment: CDR1 MNHNS and CDR2 SASEGT. The CDR3, as DNA: TGTGCCAGCAGTGAAAGTTGGACAGGGGCCGACTATGGCTACACCTTC. Residues: CASSESWTGADYGYTF.

The gene calls are TRBV7-6 and TRBJ1-1; D remains ambiguous. The CDR3 extends over 13 amino acids. Germline V lookup: CDR1 SGHVS, CDR2 FNYEAQ. With 0 bases removed from V and 7 bases from J, the gap between germline ends came to 9 bases. CDR3 nucleotides: TGTGCCAGCAGCTTAGCAGGGATCGATGAAGCTTTCTTT. Translating it yields CASSLAGIDEAFF.

The V gene is TRBV11-1, the J gene TRBJ2-3; 12 bases fit TRBD2. The CDR3 extends over 19 amino acids. Germline V gene lookup returns CDR1 SGHAT and CDR2 FQDESV (reference sequence). The junction had 11 bases not matched to a gene; V was cut back by 4 bases and J by 0 bases. The CDR3 DNA sequence: TGTGCCAGCAGCTCCCCGGGGACTAGCGGGCGAGTTAGCACAGATACGCAGTATTTT. Encoded protein: CASSSPGTSGRVSTDTQYF.

V is TRBV5-6 and J is TRBJ2-2; D is undetermined. In germline, CDR1 is SGHDT, CDR2 YYEEEE. Trimming removed 4 bases at V and 0 bases at J, with 7 bases between. This CDR3 is built from 14 residues. The CDR3 DNA follows: TGTGCCAGCAGCCGCCTAGCGAACACCGGGGAGCTGTTTTTT. As protein: CASSRLANTGELFF.

The V call is TRBV10-3, the J call TRBJ2-7; D may be TRBD1 (6 bases). This CDR3 contains 14 residues. CDR1 is ENHRY and CDR2 is SYGVKD in the germline V gene. V dropped 3 bases and J dropped 2 bases, with 11 bases sitting between them. The CDR3 here is CAISDGQTTYEQYF. For the CDR3, the DNA is TGTGCCATCAGTGACGGACAGACAACCTACGAGCAGTACTTC.

This sequence joins TRBV27 and TRBJ2-7; 7 bases map to TRBD2. CDR3 size: 13 residues. V was clipped by 8 bases and J by 3 bases; unmatched bases: 7. Germline CDR1 reads MNHEY; CDR2 reads SMNVEV (reference sequence). In DNA form, the CDR3 reads TGTGCCAGCGGGGGGGTAGCGGGCTACGAGCAGTACTTC. Its translation is CASGGVAGYEQYF.

This chain joins TRBV5-1 and TRBJ2-7, with D possibly being TRBD2 (6 bases). The V gene's germline CDR1 is SGHRS and CDR2 YFSETQ. The V end was cut by 0 bases, the J end by 4 bases, with 17 bases between. The CDR3 is 16 amino acids. CDR3 region: CASSLGRGLQSYEQYF. The CDR3 DNA reads as TGCGCCAGCAGCTTGGGCCGGGGACTCCAAAGTTACGAGCAGTACTTC.

This chain connects TRBV11-2 to TRBJ2-1; TRBD2 is a possible D gene (6 bases). The CDR3 loop spans 15 amino acids. Trimming shortened V by 2 bases and J by 9 bases, and 17 bases separated the two germline ends. In germline, CDR1 is SGHAT, CDR2 FQNNGV. The CDR3 nucleotides read TGTGCCAGCAGCTTACTCGTAGCGGAGGGAGGTGAGCAGTTCTTC. Its protein product is CASSLLVAEGGEQFF.

The V and J genes are TRBV27 and TRBJ2-5, with 10 bases aligning to TRBD2. The CDR3 runs 16 residues. Unmatched junction bases numbered 7, after V lost 2 bases and J lost 4 bases. Germline CDR1 and CDR2: MNHEY and SMNVEV (reference sequence). The CDR3 DNA sequence: TGTGCCAGCAGTTTACGGGCTAGCGGGAGCAGAGAGACCCAGTACTTC. Its translation: CASSLRASGSRETQYF.

The J gene is TRBJ1-2, the V gene TRBV7-9, with 9 bases lining up with TRBD1. The CDR3 is 14 amino acids. The germline gives CDR1 SEHNR, CDR2 FQNEAQ (reference sequence). With V trimmed by 1 base and J by 6 bases, 3 bases remained unmatched. The CDR3 loop is CASSLDRGRNGYTF. CDR3 nucleotides: TGTGCCAGCAGCTTAGACAGGGGGCGGAATGGCTACACCTTC.

Concerning this clone: Additional DNA sequences in this sample encode the identical CDR3. The CDR3 reads CASSGGPYEQYF. CDR3 DNA sequence: TGTGCCAGCAGTGGGGGGCCCTACGAGCAGTACTTC. The rearrangement joins TRBV25-1 to TRBJ2-7; tentatively, D is TRBD1 (6 bases). Germline CDR1 is MGHDK and CDR2 is SYGVNS. This CDR3 comprises 12 residues. V was pared by 4 bases and J by 2 bases, with 6 bases between.

The chain combines TRBV9 with TRBJ2-7; possible D gene TRBD2, 5 bases. Germline V gene data show CDR1 as SGDLS and CDR2 as YYNGEE. The V end was cut by 0 bases, the J end by 3 bases, with 22 bases between. The CDR3 spans 18 residues. The CDR3 here is CASSVGVVGVCLSYEQYF. In DNA form, the CDR3 reads TGTGCCAGCAGCGTAGGGGTAGTGGGAGTATGCTTGAGCTACGAGCAGTACTTC.

Of note for this clone: Other DNA sequences in the same sample also yield this CDR3. This sequence joins TRBV7-9 and TRBJ2-7; TRBD1 agrees at 9 bases. This CDR3 has 14 amino acids. The germline CDR1 and CDR2 sequences are SEHNR and FQNEAQ (reference sequence). J was trimmed by 3 bases and V by 3 bases; bases with no gene match: 3. The CDR3 sequence: CASSFGTGSYEQYF. The CDR3 DNA follows: TGTGCCAGCAGCTTCGGGACAGGGAGCTACGAGCAGTACTTC.

The chain has TRBV5-5 and TRBJ2-7; 7 bases map to TRBD1. V trimming: 5 bases; J trimming: 2 bases; junction bases outside the gene matches: 10. Germline V CDR1 and CDR2: SGHKS, YYEKEE (reference sequence). CDR3 length: 15 amino acids. The CDR3 here is CASRPGGFNAYEQYF. Written as DNA, the CDR3 is TGTGCCAGCAGACCAGGGGGTTTTAATGCCTACGAGCAGTACTTC.

The J gene is TRBJ1-5, the V gene TRBV10-3; D gene ambiguous. This CDR3 comprises 15 residues. The germline V gene encodes CDR1 ENHRY and CDR2 SYGVKD. The V end lost 2 bases, the J end lost 9 bases, and 17 bases lay between the germline ends. The CDR3 sequence: CAISETREVPGPQHF. Written as DNA, the CDR3 is TGTGCCATCAGTGAGACCCGGGAAGTTCCGGGGCCCCAGCATTTT.

This clone was seen a single time. This chain uses TRBV9 with TRBJ2-3, with 10 bases matching TRBD1. Germline assignment: CDR1 SGDLS and CDR2 YYNGEE. V trimming: 4 bases; J trimming: 3 bases; junction bases outside the gene matches: 8. CDR3 size: 16 residues. CDR3 residues: CASSIQTGGATDTQYF. CDR3 coding DNA: TGTGCCAGCAGCATCCAGACAGGGGGCGCGACAGATACGCAGTATTTT.

The chain couples TRBV29-1 to TRBJ2-7; maybe TRBD2 (6 bases). The CDR3 loop spans 13 amino acids. Per the germline V gene, CDR1 is SQVTM and CDR2 is ANQGSEA. V gave up 8 bases and J gave up 4 bases, with 18 bases separating them. For the CDR3, the DNA is TGCAGCATCGGGAATAGCGGATCGTACGAGCAGTACTTC. It encodes CSIGNSGSYEQYF.

This chain joins TRBV12-5 and TRBJ2-6; 7 bases map to TRBD1. Germline V lookup: CDR1 LGHNT, CDR2 FRNRAP. The CDR3 covers 18 residues. J was trimmed by 2 bases and V by 3 bases; bases with no gene match: 10. CDR3 sequence (DNA): TGTGCTAGTGGTTTTAGTCCCCAGGGGGTTGCTGGGGCCAACGTCCTGACTTTC. It encodes CASGFSPQGVAGANVLTF.

In its sample, this clone was seen once. The chain has TRBV13 and TRBJ2-7, with D perhaps assigned TRBD1 or TRBD2 (5 bases each). Trimming cost V 4 bases and J 0 bases, with 19 bases left between them. CDR3 size: 17 residues. Germline V gene lookup returns CDR1 PRHDT and CDR2 FYEKMQ (reference sequence). CDR3 DNA: TGTGCCAGCAGCTCGGGACGGGAAGGCATATACTCCTACGAGCAGTACTTC. Its translation: CASSSGREGIYSYEQYF.

The V and J genes are TRBV7-2 and TRBJ2-3, with D uncertain. V was clipped by 4 bases and J by 0 bases, with 8 bases between them. Germline assignment: CDR1 SGHTA and CDR2 FQGNSA. The CDR3 runs 14 residues. DNA of the CDR3: TGTGCCAGCAGCTCCATCCTCAGCACAGATACGCAGTATTTT. It specifies CASSSILSTDTQYF.

The CDR3 region has the DNA TGTGCCAGCAGAACATGGCCTAGCGGTTCCACAGATACGCAGTATTTT. Protein product: CASRTWPSGSTDTQYF. The chain links TRBV7-2 to TRBJ2-3; 7 bases are shared with TRBD2. There are 16 residues in the CDR3. With V trimmed by 6 bases and J by 2 bases, 11 bases remained unmatched. CDR1 is SGHTA, CDR2 FQGNSA, per germline.

The V and J genes are TRBV27 and TRBJ2-5; the match to TRBD1 covers 8 bases. The length of the CDR3 is 14 residues. The V and J ends lost 5 bases and 4 bases, in that order; junction bases with no gene match: 6. Per the germline V gene, CDR1 is MNHEY and CDR2 is SMNVEV (reference sequence). Here the CDR3 reads CASSTDRGLETQYF. The CDR3 DNA reads TGTGCCAGCAGTACCGACAGGGGACTAGAGACCCAGTACTTC.

This clone occurred a few times. The chain employs TRBV5-6 and TRBJ2-7; 8 bases map to TRBD1. Germline V lookup: CDR1 SGHDT, CDR2 YYEEEE. The length of the CDR3 is 12 residues. V lost 7 bases, J lost 5 bases, and 5 bases stayed unmatched. The CDR3 DNA follows: TGTGCCAGCTCGGACAGGGCCCACGAGCAGTACTTC. Encoded protein: CASSDRAHEQYF.

Concerning this clone itself: Distinct nucleotide sequences in the sample also encode this CDR3. The rearrangement joins TRBV27 to TRBJ2-2, with D uncertain. The germline V gene has CDR1 MNHEY and CDR2 SMNVEV (reference sequence). The ends were cut back, 1 base at V and 7 bases at J, with 4 bases in the middle. This CDR3 contains 12 residues. CDR3 sequence (DNA): TGTGCCAGCAGTTTATTGGGCGGGGAGCTGTTTTTT. Protein sequence: CASSLLGGELFF.

V usage is TRBV27 and J usage is TRBJ2-7; no clear D. Germline CDR1 and CDR2: MNHEY and SMNVEV (reference sequence). This CDR3 is built from 13 residues. The V end was cut by 4 bases, the J end by 6 bases, with 13 bases between. The CDR3 region has the DNA TGTGCCAGCAGTTCGGGCTTTCCCTCCGAGCAGTACTTC. Translation: CASSSGFPSEQYF.

The chain uses TRBV13 and TRBJ1-1; possibly TRBD1 for D (6 bases). V lost 4 bases and J 1 base, leaving 19 bases between the germline ends. CDR1 is PRHDT and CDR2 is FYEKMQ in the germline V gene (reference sequence). This CDR3 contains 17 residues. The CDR3 loop is CASSSFLGRTANTEAFF. In DNA, the CDR3 is TGTGCCAGCAGCTCCTTCCTCGGTCGGACAGCGAACACTGAAGCTTTCTTT.